Shown below are 7 T cell receptor beta chains from a single sample sequenced in a study of blood T cell repertoires in COVID-19. TCRdb's table, derived via immunoSEQ multiplex PCR, lists solely in-frame clones and lacks some. In the table there are a few hundred thousand clones, around 88% of which are singletons. Sequences were obtained from peripheral blood. The receptor set was obtained from a woman aged 70-85 years with COVID-19, enrolled during active disease.

The chain employs TRBV5-8 and TRBJ1-5; TRBD1 matches at 9 bases. This CDR3 is built from 13 residues. With V trimmed by 3 bases and J by 6 bases, 1 base remained unmatched. The germline CDR1 and CDR2 sequences are SGHTS and YDEGEE. The CDR3 region has the DNA TGTGCCAGCAGCTGGGACAGGGTTCAGCCCCAGCATTTT. Translated: CASSWDRVQPQHF.

V and J are TRBV4-2 and TRBJ1-2; D perhaps matches TRBD1 (6 bases). V was pared by 2 bases and J by 5 bases, with 15 bases between. Germline CDR1 LGHNA, CDR2 YNFKEQ. CDR3 length: 15 amino acids. The CDR3 nucleotides read TGTGCCAGCAGCCAACCCCTAGGGGGACCATATGGCTACACCTTC. Protein product: CASSQPLGGPYGYTF.

This clone was picked up one time. This sequence joins TRBV28 and TRBJ1-2; D possibly corresponds to TRBD1 (6 bases). Germline V gene lookup returns CDR1 MDHEN and CDR2 SYDVKM. The CDR3 has 13 amino acids. The germline V and J ends were trimmed by 2 bases and 8 bases, with 12 bases remaining between them. This CDR3 is CASSLPGTKGYTF. CDR3 DNA: TGTGCCAGCAGTTTACCCGGGACAAAAGGCTACACCTTC.

The V call is TRBV7-9, the J call TRBJ1-5, with TRBD1 as a possible D gene (6 bases). This CDR3 is 15 amino acids long. The germline CDR1 and CDR2 sequences are SEHNR and FQNEAQ (reference sequence). V lost 5 bases to trimming and J lost 0 bases, with 11 bases between them. The CDR3: CASSPRGYSNQPQHF. The CDR3 coding sequence is TGTGCCAGCAGCCCCAGGGGTTATAGCAATCAGCCCCAGCATTTT.

The V and J genes are TRBV6-2 or TRBV6-3 and TRBJ2-2; 7 positions agree with TRBD2. Germline values: CDR1 MNHEY, CDR2 SVGEGT. Unmatched junction bases numbered 6, after V lost 0 bases and J lost 5 bases. CDR3 length: 16 residues. Here the CDR3 reads CASSYSVTSLTGELFF. CDR3 coding DNA: TGTGCCAGCAGTTACTCGGTGACTAGCTTAACCGGGGAGCTGTTTTTT.

The chain employs TRBV28 and TRBJ1-3, with D possibly matching TRBD1 (5 bases). Trimming pared 8 bases from V and 1 base from J, leaving 12 bases between. CDR1 MDHEN and CDR2 SYDVKM come from the germline V gene. The CDR3 sequence is 14 residues long. CDR3 sequence reads: CASGQGASGNTIYF. For the CDR3, the DNA is TGTGCCAGCGGGCAAGGGGCTTCTGGAAACACCATATATTTT.

Points on this clone: The same CDR3 arises from other DNA sequences in this sample as well. V is TRBV11-2 and J is TRBJ1-1; D is ambiguous. This CDR3 region has 13 residues. Germline V lookup: CDR1 SGHAT, CDR2 FQNNGV. V lost 3 bases and J lost 0, with 5 bases in between. The chain's CDR3 is CASSLGLNTEAFF. DNA of the CDR3: TGTGCCAGCAGCTTGGGCTTGAACACTGAAGCTTTCTTT.